This TCR beta chain was found in a study of response to subunit inactivated influenza vaccine. This CDR3 spans 18 amino acids. With regard to this clonotype: Its antigen is as yet unknown.

TCRdb reprocessed the RT-PCR reads with MiXCR, giving one entry per CDR3 protein. The sample has around 850,000 distinct CDR3 sequences, around a sixth seen once. Study results and caveats: Few new T cells, the authors suggested, are recruited by each seasonal influenza vaccination.

The receptor was derived from a man aged 45-60 years who received an inactivated influenza vaccine. The sequences come from PBMCs from blood, collected around 5 days after vaccination. The rearrangement joins TRBV21-1 to TRBJ2-1; the tabulated D call, TRBD2, remains unverified against the DNA. TRBV21-1 is an annotated pseudogene. The DNA for the CDR3 is TGTGCCAGCAGCAAAATGCCTACGACTAGCGGGAGTTACAATGAGCAGTTCTTC. It specifies CASSKMPTTSGSYNEQFF.